The 32 T cell receptor beta chains listed next were all sequenced from one sample in a study of somatic mutations in cytotoxic T cells in rheumatoid arthritis. Clones were read by immunoSEQ multiplex PCR, and TCRdb kept only the in-frame ones, dropping some. The sample has about 25,000 clones, around 74% seen once. Sequenced material: CD8+ T cells sorted from blood. The origin of the receptors is a woman between 18 and 29 years old in good health.

V gene TRBV4-1 combines with J gene TRBJ1-3; 9 nucleotides match TRBD1. CDR1 and CDR2 (germline): MGHRA, YSYEKL. This CDR3 spans 16 amino acids. Unmatched junction bases numbered 3, after V lost 0 bases and J lost 3 bases. CDR3 amino acids: CASSQDGQGIGNTIYF. The CDR3 coding sequence is TGCGCCAGCAGCCAAGACGGACAGGGGATTGGAAACACCATATATTTT.

The J gene is TRBJ2-3, the V gene TRBV27; 7 bases align to TRBD2. The CDR3 is 15 amino acids. V was clipped by 5 bases and J by 6 bases; unmatched bases: 11. Germline V gene lookup returns CDR1 MNHEY and CDR2 SMNVEV (reference sequence). The chain's CDR3 is CASSPYSDGGDTQYF. The CDR3 DNA is TGTGCCAGCAGTCCCTACTCGGACGGGGGGGATACGCAGTATTTT.

The chain employs TRBV5-1 and TRBJ2-3; D is ambiguous. The CDR3 has 14 amino acids. Germline V gene lookup returns CDR1 SGHRS and CDR2 YFSETQ. The germline V and J ends were trimmed by 0 bases and 2 bases, with 7 bases remaining between them. The CDR3 nucleotides are TGCGCCAGCAGCTTGGAACAGCTCACAGATACGCAGTATTTT. Encoded protein: CASSLEQLTDTQYF. The whole variable domain, filled in from reference TRBV5-1 and TRBJ2-3, reads KAGVTQTPRYLIKTRGQQVTLSCSPISGHRSVSWYQQTPGQGLQFLFEYFSETQRNKGNFPGRFSGRQFSNSRSEMNVSTLELGDSALYLCASSLEQLTDTQYFGPGTRLTVL.

The chain couples TRBV5-1 to TRBJ2-7, with TRBD1 matching over 7 bases. CDR1 is SGHRS and CDR2 is YFSETQ in the germline V gene. J was trimmed by 3 bases and V by 0 bases; bases with no gene match: 6. The CDR3 consists of 15 residues. CDR3 sequence: CASSLGTGTDYEQYF. In DNA form, the CDR3 reads TGCGCCAGCAGCTTGGGGACCGGGACAGACTACGAGCAGTACTTC. The full variable domain, rest sourced from reference TRBV5-1 and TRBJ2-7, is KAGVTQTPRYLIKTRGQQVTLSCSPISGHRSVSWYQQTPGQGLQFLFEYFSETQRNKGNFPGRFSGRQFSNSRSEMNVSTLELGDSALYLCASSLGTGTDYEQYFGPGTRLTVT.

V is TRBV28 and J is TRBJ1-6, with 7 bases fitting TRBD1. This CDR3 is 15 amino acids long. V trimming: 1 base; J trimming: 9 bases; junction bases outside the gene matches: 6. Germline V gives CDR1 MDHEN, CDR2 SYDVKM. The CDR3: CASSLSRQGGSPLHF. Here the CDR3 DNA reads TGTGCCAGCAGTTTATCCCGACAGGGTGGTTCACCCCTCCACTTT.

The rearrangement uses TRBV19 and TRBJ1-4; D might be TRBD1 (6 bases). CDR1 and CDR2 (germline): LNHDA, SQIVND (reference sequence). The V end was cut by 7 bases, the J end by 6 bases, with 21 bases between. The CDR3 is 16 amino acids. This CDR3 is CASNRPSGAADEKLFF. CDR3 nucleotides: TGTGCCAGTAACCGCCCCTCAGGGGCGGCGGATGAAAAACTGTTTTTT.

This chain links TRBV7-2 with TRBJ2-3, with a weak D call TRBD1 (6 bases). Germline-derived CDR1 and CDR2 are SGHTA and FQGNSA. CDR3 length: 14 residues. The V end lost 5 bases, the J end lost 5 bases, and 14 bases lay between the germline ends. The CDR3 bases are TGTGCCAGCAGCCTTTGGACAGTCAGAGATACGCAGTATTTT. This codes for CASSLWTVRDTQYF.

V usage is TRBV28 and J usage is TRBJ1-6; D is uncertain. Germline V gives CDR1 MDHEN, CDR2 SYDVKM. The CDR3 loop spans 12 amino acids. The V and J ends lost 7 bases and 10 bases respectively, with 11 bases between them. DNA of the CDR3: TGTGCCAGCACACGTCCCCTCTCACCCCTCCACTTT. Protein sequence: CASTRPLSPLHF.

The chain couples TRBV28 to TRBJ1-4; D call uncertain. The V end lost 5 bases, the J end lost 6 bases, and 16 bases lay between the germline ends. Germline lookup yields CDR1 MDHEN and CDR2 SYDVKM. The CDR3 contains 15 residues. Here the CDR3 reads CASSANSYKDEKLFF. DNA of the CDR3: TGTGCCAGCAGTGCGAACAGCTACAAAGATGAAAAACTGTTTTTT. The complete variable domain, with remaining parts taken from reference TRBV28 and TRBJ1-4, reads DVKVTQSSRYLVKRTGEKVFLECVQDMDHENMFWYRQDPGLGLRLIYFSYDVKMKEKGDIPEGYSVSREKKERFSLILESASTNQTSMYLCASSANSYKDEKLFFGSGTQLSVL.

V usage is TRBV28 and J usage is TRBJ2-5, with 7 bases fitting TRBD1. The CDR3 is made up of 15 amino acids. Trimming removed 6 bases from V and 1 base from J; junction bases left unmatched: 8. Germline V gives CDR1 MDHEN, CDR2 SYDVKM. CDR3 sequence: CASSLEGGPQETQYF. CDR3 in DNA: TGTGCCAGCAGCCTAGAAGGGGGCCCCCAAGAGACCCAGTACTTC.

CDR3: CASRAGAMNTEAFF. The CDR3 DNA reads as TGCGCCAGCCGTGCAGGGGCTATGAACACTGAAGCTTTCTTT. The chain employs TRBV4-1 and TRBJ1-1, with D possibly being TRBD1 (6 bases). Trimming removed 8 bases at V and 0 bases at J, with 13 bases between. Germline V gene lookup returns CDR1 MGHRA and CDR2 YSYEKL. This CDR3 is 14 amino acids long.

The gene calls are TRBV6-5 and TRBJ1-1; D is unresolved. V lost 4 bases, J lost 0 bases, and 9 bases lay in between. Looked up from germline, CDR1 is MNHEY and CDR2 is SVGAGI. The CDR3 spans 14 residues. Here the CDR3 reads CASSLSPVNTEAFF. CDR3 sequence (DNA): TGTGCCAGCAGTTTGAGCCCGGTGAACACTGAAGCTTTCTTT.

In this sample, this clone turned up a few times. DNA of the CDR3: TGCAGCGTTGACTTGTTGCCTAAAGAGACCCAGTACTTC. Protein sequence: CSVDLLPKETQYF. The chain has TRBV29-1 and TRBJ2-5; D is uncertain. CDR3 length equals 13 residues. V was shortened by 3 bases and J by 3 bases, with 11 bases between the two germline ends. Germline CDR1 SQVTM, CDR2 ANQGSEA. Using reference TRBV29-1 and TRBJ2-5 for the parts outside the CDR3, the full variable domain is SAVISQKPSRDICQRGTSLTIQCQVDSQVTMMFWYRQQPGQSLTLIATANQGSEATYESGFVIDKFPISRPNLTFSTLTVSNMSPEDSSIYLCSVDLLPKETQYFGPGTRLLVL.

Sample share makes this clone medium-sized. This sequence joins TRBV28 and TRBJ1-5; tentative D call: TRBD1 (6 bases). The CDR3 runs to 15 residues. Germline-derived CDR1 and CDR2 are MDHEN and SYDVKM. Between the trimmed V and J ends, which lost 5 bases and 1 base, there was a span of 12 bases. CDR3 protein: CASSVNGQSNQPQHF. CDR3 sequence (DNA): TGTGCCAGCAGTGTTAATGGACAGAGCAATCAGCCCCAGCATTTT.

This clone is termed medium-sized (0.01 to 0.1%). This rearrangement joins TRBV4-1 to TRBJ1-2, with D tentatively TRBD1 (5 bases). CDR3 length equals 12 residues. Germline V gene data show CDR1 as MGHRA and CDR2 as YSYEKL. V lost 8 bases and J 2 bases, leaving 9 bases between the germline ends. The CDR3 reads CASFRENYGYTF. CDR3 nucleotides: TGCGCCAGCTTCAGGGAGAACTATGGCTACACCTTC.

There are a few counts of this clone. The V call is TRBV30, the J call TRBJ2-2; TRBD1 agrees at 10 bases. The V and J ends lost 7 bases and 4 bases, in that order; junction bases with no gene match: 3. CDR3 size: 13 residues. The germline CDR1 and CDR2 sequences are GTSNPN and SVGIG (reference sequence). The CDR3 loop reads CAFRDRGTGELFF. Written as DNA, the CDR3 is TGTGCCTTCCGGGACAGGGGCACCGGGGAGCTGTTTTTT.

The rearrangement uses TRBV28 and TRBJ1-3, with TRBD1 identical over 7 bases. This CDR3 spans 15 amino acids. Looked up from germline, CDR1 is MDHEN and CDR2 is SYDVKM. Unmatched junction bases numbered 5, after V lost 6 bases and J lost 0 bases. CDR3 sequence reads: CASSRDSDSGNTIYF. The CDR3, as DNA: TGTGCCAGCAGCCGGGACAGCGACTCTGGAAACACCATATATTTT.

V and J are TRBV7-9 and TRBJ2-1, with 14 bases identical to TRBD2. The V gene's germline CDR1 is SEHNR and CDR2 FQNEAQ (reference sequence). This CDR3 contains 17 residues. J lost 4 bases, V lost 5 bases, and 7 bases had no gene match. CDR3 in DNA: TGTGCCAGCAGCCCACGACTAGCGGGAGGGCTTTACAATGAGCAGTTCTTC. Translation gives CASSPRLAGGLYNEQFF.

V is TRBV28 and J is TRBJ1-5; D unclear. Trimming pared 5 bases from V and 4 bases from J, leaving 9 bases between. There are 13 residues in the CDR3. The germline gives CDR1 MDHEN, CDR2 SYDVKM. The CDR3 coding sequence is TGTGCCAGCAGTCCACCAAATAATCAGCCCCAGCATTTT. This encodes CASSPPNNQPQHF.

This clone was seen a handful of times. The rearrangement joins TRBV5-8 to TRBJ1-4; D gene unclear. The CDR3 is 14 amino acids. The V end was cut by 0 bases, the J end by 6 bases, with 9 bases between. Germline lookup yields CDR1 SGHTS and CDR2 YDEGEE. The CDR3 loop reads CASSLGEGHEKLFF. The CDR3 coding sequence is TGTGCCAGCAGCTTGGGGGAAGGCCATGAAAAACTGTTTTTT.

The genes are TRBV5-5 and TRBJ2-2; tentatively, D is TRBD1 (5 bases). This CDR3 spans 14 amino acids. Germline CDR1 SGHKS, CDR2 YYEKEE (reference sequence). Trimming left V 1 base short and J 6 bases short, with 10 bases between. CDR3 in amino acids: CASSLPDSAGELFF. Here the CDR3 DNA reads TGTGCCAGCAGCTTGCCAGACAGTGCCGGGGAGCTGTTTTTT.

The rearrangement joins TRBV7-9 to TRBJ2-6; the match to TRBD1 covers 10 bases. This CDR3 comprises 18 residues. Trimming removed 2 bases from V and 0 bases from J; junction bases left unmatched: 4. Per germline, CDR1 SEHNR and CDR2 FQNEAQ (reference sequence). The CDR3 protein is CASSLWTGGTSGANVLTF. As DNA, the CDR3 is TGTGCCAGCAGCTTATGGACAGGGGGTACCTCTGGGGCCAACGTCCTGACTTTC.

V is TRBV28 and J is TRBJ2-1, with 10 bases identical to TRBD2. The CDR3 runs to 15 residues. The junction had 8 bases not matched to a gene; V was cut back by 5 bases and J by 7 bases. Germline lookup yields CDR1 MDHEN and CDR2 SYDVKM. CDR3 loop: CASSAPWTSGNEQFF. The DNA of the CDR3 is TGTGCCAGCAGTGCCCCCTGGACTAGCGGTAATGAGCAGTTCTTC.

The chain has TRBV19 and TRBJ2-7; 10 nucleotides align to TRBD2. This CDR3 is built from 17 residues. The V gene's germline CDR1 is LNHDA and CDR2 SQIVND (reference sequence). V was pared by 4 bases and J by 0 bases, with 9 bases of the junction left unmatched. DNA for the CDR3: TGTGCCAGTAGTAGCCCCTTAGCTAGCGGGGGCTCCTACGAGCAGTACTTC. This encodes CASSSPLASGGSYEQYF.

The rearrangement joins TRBV19 to TRBJ1-2, with no clear D. CDR1 is LNHDA, CDR2 SQIVND, per germline (reference sequence). The CDR3 extends over 11 amino acids. V lost 8 bases, J lost 5 bases, and 9 bases lay in between. This CDR3 reads CASGYPYGYTF. For the CDR3, the DNA is TGTGCCAGTGGGTACCCTTATGGCTACACCTTC.

The chain couples TRBV10-2 to TRBJ1-1; no definite D call. This CDR3 is 13 amino acids long. The germline gives CDR1 WSHSY, CDR2 SAAADI. The ends were cut back, 0 bases at V and 6 bases at J, with 8 bases in the middle. The CDR3 sequence: CASSESPFPEAFF. The CDR3 DNA is TGCGCCAGCAGTGAGTCGCCGTTCCCTGAAGCTTTCTTT.

This clone showed up just a few times. The chain links TRBV5-3 to TRBJ1-2; D unresolved. TRBV5-3 is labeled an ORF, and its function is uncertain. Trimming took 6 bases from V and 8 from J, leaving 20 bases between them. CDR3 size: 14 residues. The CDR3, as DNA: TGTGCCAGAACACGCCTTACAGTTTTGGTAGGCTACACCTTC. Amino acids: CARTRLTVLVGYTF.

The chain employs TRBV4-1 and TRBJ1-1; D unresolved. This CDR3 comprises 12 residues. Germline V gene lookup returns CDR1 MGHRA and CDR2 YSYEKL. The V end was cut by 3 bases, the J end by 2 bases, with 4 bases between. Here the CDR3 DNA reads TGCGCCAGCAGCCACGTCAACACTGAAGCTTTCTTT. It specifies CASSHVNTEAFF.

V and J are TRBV6-5 and TRBJ1-2; tentative D call: TRBD1 (5 bases). Per the germline V gene, CDR1 is MNHEY and CDR2 is SVGAGI. This CDR3 comprises 13 residues. Trimming took off 6 bases at V and 3 bases at J, with 11 bases between the two ends. The CDR3 bases are TGTGCCAGCAGCGAAAGGGGTCACTATGGCTACACCTTC. Translating it yields CASSERGHYGYTF.

The CDR3 DNA reads TGTGCCATTTACCCCTGGGGGACTAACTATGGCTACACCTTC. This sequence encodes CAIYPWGTNYGYTF. The chain has TRBV6-1 and TRBJ1-2, with D possibly TRBD1 on 5 matching bases. The germline gives CDR1 MNHNS, CDR2 SASEGT. The CDR3 spans 14 residues. Trimming removed 10 bases at V and 0 bases at J, with 15 bases between.

The chain employs TRBV4-2 and TRBJ2-1, with a possible D match to TRBD2 (6 bases). This CDR3 spans 15 amino acids. The ends were cut back, 1 base at V and 5 bases at J, with 12 bases in the middle. Germline V CDR1 and CDR2: LGHNA, YNFKEQ. CDR3 residues: CASSQVGSGDNEQFF. In DNA, the CDR3 is TGTGCCAGCAGCCAAGTGGGTAGCGGAGACAATGAGCAGTTCTTC.

The chain has TRBV6-5 and TRBJ1-2, with 7 bases aligning to TRBD1. The CDR3 runs to 15 residues. Germline CDR1 reads MNHEY; CDR2 reads SVGAGI. The V and J ends lost 2 bases and 7 bases, in that order; junction bases with no gene match: 10. Here the CDR3 DNA reads TGTGCCAGCAGTTACACCCCAGGGGGGGACGGTGGCTACACCTTC. As protein: CASSYTPGGDGGYTF.